These 32 T cell receptor beta chains were sequenced from one sample in a study of blood T cell repertoires in COVID-19. Only in-frame clones appear in the TCRdb table, and some are missing; sequencing was by immunoSEQ multiplex PCR. The sample records 55,000 to 75,000 clones, around 77% being singletons. Sequencing was carried out using peripheral blood. These receptors came from a man at least 80 years old with active or convalescent COVID-19.

V gene TRBV2 combines with J gene TRBJ1-5, with D perhaps TRBD1 (6 bases). The CDR3 extends over 15 amino acids. Trimming took off 3 bases at V and 4 bases at J, with 13 bases between the two ends. Germline V gene sequence: CDR1 SNHLY, CDR2 FYNNEI. Written as DNA, the CDR3 is TGTGCCAGCAGTGATGAAGGACAGTCAAATCAGCCCCAGCATTTT. Protein product: CASSDEGQSNQPQHF.

This clone was counted once. The chain employs TRBV7-3 and TRBJ2-3; 10 nucleotides line up with TRBD2. CDR3 length: 15 residues. The germline gives CDR1 SGHTA, CDR2 FQGTGA. After removal of 6 bases from V and 6 bases from J, the junction contained 9 bases not matched to a gene. The CDR3 loop reads CASSPSGSHTDTQYF. The CDR3, as DNA: TGTGCCAGCAGTCCTAGCGGGAGTCATACGGATACGCAGTATTTT.

The V call is TRBV5-1, the J call TRBJ2-1, with TRBD2 matching 10 bases. Germline V gene lookup returns CDR1 SGHRS and CDR2 YFSETQ. After removal of 0 bases from V and 6 bases from J, the junction contained 3 bases not matched to a gene. The CDR3 covers 15 residues. The DNA of the CDR3 is TGCGCCAGCAGCTTGGAGCTAGCGGGGGCCAATGAGCAGTTCTTC. Residues: CASSLELAGANEQFF.

As regards this clone: Mismatch with germline at one junction end may stem from a read error. The chain carries TRBV11-2 and TRBJ1-2; 8 nucleotides match TRBD1. The CDR3 has 16 amino acids. In germline, CDR1 is SGHAT, CDR2 FQNNGV. CDR3 loop: CASSLGKVDGQGLDSF. As DNA, the CDR3 is TGTGCCAGCAGCTTAGGTAAAGTTGACGGACAGGGCCTGGATTCCTTC.

J is TRBJ2-1 and V is TRBV10-3; tentative D call: TRBD2 (6 bases). Germline-derived CDR1 and CDR2 are ENHRY and SYGVKD. The CDR3 length is 14 residues. V was cut by 4 bases and J by 7 bases, with 14 bases left in between. CDR3 loop: CAISGEVAANEQFF. CDR3 bases: TGTGCCATCAGTGGGGAGGTAGCGGCGAATGAGCAGTTCTTC.

J is TRBJ2-5 and V is TRBV13; 7 nucleotides line up with TRBD2. The CDR3 has 17 amino acids. After removal of 1 base from V and 3 bases from J, the junction contained 11 bases not matched to a gene. Looked up from germline, CDR1 is PRHDT and CDR2 is FYEKMQ (reference sequence). The CDR3 sequence is CASSLVGLSGTEETQYF. The CDR3 region has the DNA TGTGCCAGCAGCTTAGTAGGCTTGAGCGGGACGGAAGAGACCCAGTACTTC.

The chain carries TRBV7-9 and TRBJ1-2; maybe TRBD1 (6 bases). Germline V gives CDR1 SEHNR, CDR2 FQNEAQ (reference sequence). This CDR3 comprises 14 residues. V was shortened by 6 bases and J by 8 bases, with 19 bases between the two germline ends. CDR3 bases: TGTGCCAGCAGTTTACAATCAGGGGTGGAGGGCTACACCTTC. Translated, it gives CASSLQSGVEGYTF.

The chain combines TRBV29-1 with TRBJ1-1, with D unresolved. Trimming cost V 0 bases and J 1 base, with 6 bases left between them. Germline V gene sequence: CDR1 SQVTM, CDR2 ANQGSEA. CDR3 length: 13 amino acids. The CDR3 protein is CSVEDTRNTEAFF. Written as DNA, the CDR3 is TGCAGCGTTGAAGACACAAGGAACACTGAAGCTTTCTTT.

The rearrangement joins TRBV3-1 (or the pseudogene TRBV3-2) to TRBJ2-6, with a weak D call TRBD2 (6 bases). Germline V gives CDR1 LGHDT, CDR2 YNNKEL (reference sequence). V lost 4 bases to trimming and J lost 4 bases, with 8 bases between them. The CDR3 contains 14 residues. The CDR3 is CASSPRGGANVLTF. In DNA form, the CDR3 reads TGTGCCAGCAGCCCGCGGGGCGGGGCCAACGTCCTGACTTTC.

This clone was counted a few times. V and J are TRBV19 and TRBJ1-6; D is undetermined. Germline V gives CDR1 LNHDA, CDR2 SQIVND (reference sequence). Between the trimmed V and J ends, which lost 3 bases and 13 bases, there was a span of 10 bases. The CDR3 consists of 12 residues. The CDR3 region is CASSIGGAPLHF. CDR3 DNA sequence: TGTGCCAGTAGTATTGGAGGCGCGCCCCTCCACTTT.

This chain uses TRBV7-9 with TRBJ1-1, with 11 bases that match TRBD1. Germline V gene lookup returns CDR1 SEHNR and CDR2 FQNEAQ (reference sequence). CDR3 length: 16 residues. V lost 5 bases, J lost 3 bases, and 8 bases stayed unmatched. The CDR3 reads CASSIDGQGADTEAFF. CDR3 nucleotides: TGTGCCAGCAGCATAGACGGACAGGGGGCGGACACTGAAGCTTTCTTT.

This chain joins TRBV6-5 and TRBJ2-2, with TRBD1 identical over 10 bases. V was clipped by 6 bases and J by 6 bases; unmatched bases: 7. Germline lookup yields CDR1 MNHEY and CDR2 SVGAGI. The CDR3 totals 15 residues. CDR3 protein: CASRGDRGPSGELFF. The CDR3 nucleotides are TGTGCCAGCAGGGGGGACAGGGGTCCCTCCGGGGAGCTGTTTTTT.

This sequence joins TRBV6-2 or TRBV6-3 and TRBJ1-5; D is uncertain. Germline CDR1 and CDR2: MNHEY and SVGEGT. CDR3 length: 16 residues. The germline V and J ends were trimmed by 6 bases and 4 bases, with 19 bases remaining between them. The CDR3 DNA follows: TGTGCCAGCAGCCTACTGGCAGGATTCACTAATCAGCCCCAGCATTTT. Translating it yields CASSLLAGFTNQPQHF.

The chain links TRBV9 to TRBJ2-1, with 7 bases matching TRBD1. CDR1 and CDR2 (germline): SGDLS, YYNGEE. V lost 4 bases and J lost 7; bases outside the gene matches: 14. The CDR3 totals 16 residues. CDR3 residues: CASSLTTGVSWNEQFF. For the CDR3, the DNA is TGTGCCAGCAGCTTAACCACAGGGGTTAGTTGGAATGAGCAGTTCTTC.

This CDR3 reads CASSQDSGSDTGELFF. The CDR3 region has the DNA TGTGCCAGCAGCCAAGATAGCGGGAGTGACACCGGGGAGCTGTTTTTT. The chain carries TRBV4-2 and TRBJ2-2; TRBD2 agrees at 9 bases. Trimming took 0 bases from V and 3 from J; bases not matched to a gene: 2. The germline gives CDR1 LGHNA, CDR2 YNFKEQ. The CDR3 covers 16 residues.

The gene calls are TRBV27 and TRBJ2-7; D is possibly TRBD1 (6 bases). This CDR3 has 14 amino acids. Per the germline V gene, CDR1 is MNHEY and CDR2 is SMNVEV (reference sequence). Trimming stripped 5 bases from V and 3 bases from J, with 14 bases between. CDR3 DNA: TGTGCCAGCAGTGCAGGGGAATCCCTCTACGAGCAGTACTTC. It specifies CASSAGESLYEQYF.

This CDR3 reads CASRTRDFQETQYF. CDR3 in DNA: TGTGCCAGCAGGACCCGGGACTTCCAAGAGACCCAGTACTTC. V gene TRBV3-1 (or the pseudogene TRBV3-2) combines with J gene TRBJ2-5, with a weak D call TRBD2 (6 bases). This CDR3 is built from 14 residues. The germline V gene encodes CDR1 LGHDT and CDR2 YNNKEL (reference sequence). Trimming removed 6 bases at V and 1 base at J, with 12 bases between.

In DNA form, the CDR3 reads TGTGCCAGCAGCTCGAGGACTAGCGCTCGTGGCGGGGAGCTGTTTTTT. This gives the protein CASSSRTSARGGELFF. V is TRBV5-8 and J is TRBJ2-2; 9 bases align to TRBD2. The trim removed 3 bases at V and 7 bases at J, leaving 10 bases unmatched. The CDR3 contains 16 residues. Per the germline V gene, CDR1 is SGHTS and CDR2 is YDEGEE.

The J gene is TRBJ1-2, the V gene TRBV6-2 or TRBV6-3; D not certain. Trimming took off 5 bases at V and 7 bases at J, with 11 bases between the two ends. The CDR3 contains 12 residues. Germline CDR1 is MNHEY and CDR2 is SVGEGT. Here the CDR3 DNA reads TGTGCCAGCAGTCGAGGGAATCGTGGCTACACCTTC. Its protein is CASSRGNRGYTF.

The CDR3 loop is CAWSEGVRGTEAFF. The DNA for the CDR3 is TGTGCCTGGAGCGAAGGGGTCAGGGGCACTGAAGCTTTCTTT. The rearrangement uses TRBV30 and TRBJ1-1; tentatively, D is TRBD1 (6 bases). This CDR3 is 14 amino acids long. Germline lookup yields CDR1 GTSNPN and CDR2 SVGIG (reference sequence). V was shortened by 3 bases and J by 4 bases, with 15 bases between the two germline ends.

CDR3 nucleotide sequence: TGTGCCAGCAGCTTGGGGCAGGGATTAGATACGCAGTATTTT. The encoded protein is CASSLGQGLDTQYF. V usage is TRBV5-4 and J usage is TRBJ2-3, with a weak D call TRBD1 (5 bases). The CDR3 has 14 residues. Trimming shortened V by 0 bases and J by 5 bases, and 10 bases separated the two germline ends. From germline, CDR1 is SGHNT and CDR2 YYREEE (reference sequence).

The CDR3 nucleotides read TGCGCCAGCAGCCCTGGCTTACAGGGGGGAAACTATGGCTACACCTTC. This translates into CASSPGLQGGNYGYTF. The V and J genes are TRBV5-1 and TRBJ1-2; 8 bases line up with TRBD1. CDR1 is SGHRS, CDR2 YFSETQ, per germline. The CDR3 totals 16 residues. Trimming took 4 bases from V and 2 from J; bases not matched to a gene: 10. Drawing the rest from reference TRBV5-1 and TRBJ1-2, the complete variable domain is KAGVTQTPRYLIKTRGQQVTLSCSPISGHRSVSWYQQTPGQGLQFLFEYFSETQRNKGNFPGRFSGRQFSNSRSEMNVSTLELGDSALYLCASSPGLQGGNYGYTFGSGTRLTVV.

J is TRBJ2-5 and V is TRBV6-5; D gene uncertain. V dropped 7 bases and J dropped 2 bases, with 11 bases sitting between them. From germline, CDR1 is MNHEY and CDR2 SVGAGI. There are 13 residues in the CDR3. The CDR3 protein is CASKRVEQETQYF. CDR3 nucleotide sequence: TGTGCCAGCAAACGGGTGGAGCAAGAGACCCAGTACTTC.

This clone has just a few counts. This rearrangement joins TRBV29-1 to TRBJ1-2; no definite D call. With 6 bases removed from V and 8 bases from J, the gap between germline ends came to 13 bases. Germline-derived CDR1 and CDR2 are SQVTM and ANQGSEA. The CDR3 runs to 11 residues. Here the CDR3 DNA reads TGCAGCGTCGGCGAGGGCCGGGGCTACACCTTC. Protein sequence: CSVGEGRGYTF.

This clone was observed a handful of times. V is TRBV24-1 and J is TRBJ1-5; no clear D. The CDR3 has 12 amino acids. CDR1 is KGHDR and CDR2 is SFDVKD in the germline V gene. The V end was cut by 9 bases, the J end by 5 bases, with 10 bases between. In DNA, the CDR3 is TGTGCCACCCGTAAACGGTATCAGCCCCAGCATTTT. Residues: CATRKRYQPQHF.

In this sample, this clone turned up a few times. V gene TRBV27 combines with J gene TRBJ2-5; 9 bases line up with TRBD2. Germline-derived CDR1 and CDR2 are MNHEY and SMNVEV (reference sequence). V shed 0 bases, J shed 4 bases, and the junction held 0 bases outside the gene matches. The CDR3 contains 14 residues. The DNA of the CDR3 is TGTGCCAGCAGTTTATCGCGGGGGGGAGAGACCCAGTACTTC. This codes for CASSLSRGGETQYF.

A few counts support this clone. The rearrangement uses TRBV19 and TRBJ1-2; 7 positions match TRBD1. This CDR3 region has 14 residues. The J segment lost 2 bases and the V segment lost 6 bases, leaving 6 bases of the junction unmatched. Germline values: CDR1 LNHDA, CDR2 SQIVND (reference sequence). Here the CDR3 DNA reads TGTGCCAGTAGATACGTGGGACAGAACTATGGCTACACCTTC. Translating it yields CASRYVGQNYGYTF.

This chain connects TRBV19 to TRBJ2-2; tentatively, D is TRBD2 (6 bases). Deletions cut 1 base from V and 3 bases from J, with 18 bases between. Germline loops: CDR1 LNHDA, CDR2 SQIVND (reference sequence). This CDR3 is built from 18 residues. The DNA for the CDR3 is TGTGCCAGTAGTATAGGGGGACTTCAGGAAGGTTACACCGGGGAGCTGTTTTTT. It encodes CASSIGGLQEGYTGELFF.

The V call is TRBV11-2, the J call TRBJ1-3, with 11 bases that match TRBD1. The trim removed 6 bases at V and 11 bases at J, leaving 3 bases unmatched. This CDR3 is built from 12 residues. Germline V gene data show CDR1 as SGHAT and CDR2 as FQNNGV. The CDR3 is CASSLGQGAIYF. The DNA for the CDR3 is TGTGCCAGCAGTTTGGGACAGGGGGCCATATATTTT.

A single count supports this clone. This chain's CDR3 is CASSQGLAGDYAGELFF. The CDR3 DNA reads as TGCGCCAGCAGCCAGGGACTAGCGGGAGATTATGCCGGGGAGCTGTTTTTT. The gene calls are TRBV5-1 and TRBJ2-2; 14 bases align to TRBD2. Germline lookup yields CDR1 SGHRS and CDR2 YFSETQ. The CDR3 is made up of 17 amino acids. The trim removed 4 bases at V and 6 bases at J, leaving 8 bases unmatched.

The J gene is TRBJ2-1, the V gene TRBV6-5; D not resolved. Germline CDR1 is MNHEY and CDR2 is SVGAGI. The CDR3 is made up of 12 amino acids. The ends were cut back, 2 bases at V and 5 bases at J, with 4 bases in the middle. As DNA, the CDR3 is TGTGCCAGCAGTTACCCTAACAATGAGCAGTTCTTC. It encodes CASSYPNNEQFF.

The chain uses TRBV4-2 and TRBJ2-7; tentative D call: TRBD1 (6 bases). The CDR3 consists of 14 residues. CDR1 and CDR2 from the germline V gene are LGHNA and YNFKEQ. V dropped 3 bases and J dropped 2 bases, with 11 bases sitting between them. CDR3 loop: CASSHDRRTYEQYF. The CDR3 region has the DNA TGTGCCAGCAGCCATGACAGGAGGACCTACGAGCAGTACTTC.